Listed below are T cell receptor beta chains from one sample, sequenced in a study of T cells in Graves' hyperthyroidism and ophthalmopathy. Via MiXCR, TCRdb re-called the multiplex PCR reads, giving one row per CDR3 protein. This repertoire shows around 620,000 distinct CDR3 sequences, about 14% found once; its top ten account for roughly 7.1%. The sequencing sample was made of blood. These TCRs come from a woman in her late teens or twenties with Graves' ophthalmopathy. CDR3s include the opening cysteine and the closing phenylalanine or tryptophan. The D gene is left open where the match is weak. For some rows the clone size is stated as once, few or many, or as a class when expanded; others skip it.

J gene	D gene	V gene	clone size	CDR3 DNA	CDR3 protein
TRBJ2-1	-	TRBV3-1	many	TGTGCCAGCAGCCAAGACAGCAGGCCCCGCTACAATGAGCAGTTCTTC	CASSQDSRPRYNEQFF
TRBJ2-4	-	TRBV7-2	-	TGTGCCAGCAGCTTAGTAGGGAACATAAAAACCATTCAGTACTTC	CASSLVGNIKTIQYF
TRBJ1-2	TRBD1	TRBV24-1	few	TGTGCCACCAGTGAGGGACAGGGTGGCTACACCTTC	CATSEGQGGYTF
TRBJ2-7	-	TRBV6-5	many	TGTGCCAGCAGTTACTCGAGTTTCATGAGGGACAAATCACCCTACGAGCAGTACTTC	CASSYSSFMRDKSPYEQYF
TRBJ2-3	TRBD1	TRBV6-1	many	TGTGCCTTACAAGGAGACAGGGGAACAGATACGCAGTATTTT	CALQGDRGTDTQYF
TRBJ2-5	-	TRBV7-9	many	TGTGCCAGCAGCGAAATGAGCACATACCAAGAGACCCAGTACTTC	CASSEMSTYQETQYF
TRBJ2-3	TRBD2	TRBV19	many	TGTGCCAGTAATCCCGGGACTAGCGGAGATCAGGTGCAGTATTTT	CASNPGTSGDQVQYF
TRBJ2-1	TRBD2	TRBV25-1	few	TGTGCCACCATGCCGGGACTAGCAGATAATTACAATGAGCAGTTCTTC	CATMPGLADNYNEQFF
TRBJ2-1	-	TRBV9	few	TGTGCCAGCAGCGTAGGAGGCGGGGCTGAGCAGTTCTTC	CASSVGGGAEQFF
TRBJ2-7	TRBD1	TRBV7-9	many	TGTGCCAGCAGCCCGAGGGGGCAGACCTACGAGCAGTACTTC	CASSPRGQTYEQYF
TRBJ2-4	-	TRBV7-8	many	TGTGCCAGCAGCTTAGTGGCCAGGGACGGCATTCAGTACTTC	CASSLVARDGIQYF
TRBJ1-1	-	TRBV6-1	many	TGTGCCAGCAGACCCCCGGGGGCGAACACTGAAGCTTTCTTT	CASRPPGANTEAFF
TRBJ2-1	-	TRBV4-1	few	TGCGCCAGCAGCCAAGGGATACCCGAGGATAGAACGGGAGATGAGCAGTTCTTC	CASSQGIPEDRTGDEQFF
TRBJ1-1	TRBD1	TRBV4-1	-	TGCGCCAGCAGCACCCGGGACAGGGCTCTGAACACTGAAGCTTTCTTT	CASSTRDRALNTEAFF
TRBJ2-7	TRBD1	TRBV2	many	TGTGCCAGCAGCTGGGACAGCGAGCAGTACTTC	CASSWDSEQYF
TRBJ2-4	-	TRBV7-2	many	TGTGCCAGCAGCCTCGGGGGGCCAAGAAACATTCAGTACTTC	CASSLGGPRNIQYF
TRBJ1-2	TRBD1	TRBV7-9	many	TGTGCCAGCAGCTTAGCGGGACAGGGGGAAGCTGGCTACACCTTC	CASSLAGQGEAGYTF
TRBJ2-1	-	TRBV12-5	few	TGTGCTAGTGGTTTGATTCTAGGGGGGGGCTCCTACAATGAGCAGTTCTTC	CASGLILGGGSYNEQFF
TRBJ1-2	-	TRBV18	many	TGTGCCAGCTCACCCAGACAGGTGGACTATGGCTACACCTTC	CASSPRQVDYGYTF
TRBJ2-1	TRBD2	TRBV9	-	TGTGCCACCTCGGGAACGTCTGGGGCGGGAGGGCCCAATGAGCAGTTCTTC	CATSGTSGAGGPNEQFF
TRBJ2-7	-	TRBV3-1	many	TGTGCCAGCAGCCAGGAAGGGAGCGGCTACGAGCAGTACTTC	CASSQEGSGYEQYF
TRBJ1-1	TRBD1	TRBV28	many	TGTGCCAGCAGACCGACAGGGACCACTGAAGCTTTCTTT	CASRPTGTTEAFF
TRBJ2-1	TRBD2	TRBV4-1	few	TGCGCCAGCAGCCCTAGCGGGAGTAGCAATGAGCAGTTCTTC	CASSPSGSSNEQFF
TRBJ2-3	TRBD2	TRBV7-3	many	TGTGCCAGCAGCTTGATCACTAGCGGGAGTGGGGTCCATGATACGCAGTATTTT	CASSLITSGSGVHDTQYF
TRBJ2-1	TRBD2	TRBV11-2	few	TGTGCCCAAGGGGCGGGAGGCCCCCCGTTCTTC	CAQGAGGPPFF
TRBJ1-5	TRBD1	TRBV28	many	TGTGCCAGCAGTCCCGGACAGGGGGCAAATCAGCCCCAGCATTTT	CASSPGQGANQPQHF
TRBJ1-5	-	TRBV19	-	TGTGCCAGTAGTTTGGAGGGGCGACAGCCCCAGCATTTT	CASSLEGRQPQHF
TRBJ2-3	TRBD2	TRBV20-1	many	TGCAGTGCTAGAGATCGCCTAAGCGGGAGTAAGACAGATACGCAGTATTTT	CSARDRLSGSKTDTQYF
TRBJ2-1	TRBD2	TRBV4-1	few	TGCGCCAGCAGCCAAGCGGGACTAGCGGCCTTCAATGAGCAGTTCTTC	CASSQAGLAAFNEQFF
TRBJ1-1	-	TRBV6-1	many	TGTGCCAGCAGTGTTACCGGGACGGGGGGTGAAGCTTTCTTT	CASSVTGTGGEAFF
TRBJ2-1	-	TRBV7-6	few	TGTGCCAGCAGCTTAGGTTATGGTTGGTTCTTC	CASSLGYGWFF
TRBJ2-1	TRBD2	TRBV7-3	many	TGTGCCAGCAGCTTAACGCTCGGACTAGACTACAATGAGCAGTTCTTC	CASSLTLGLDYNEQFF
TRBJ2-1	-	TRBV6-1	many	TGTGCCAGCAGACTGGGACCCCCGGTCGGAAATGAGCAGTTCTTC	CASRLGPPVGNEQFF
TRBJ2-7	-	TRBV7-2	many	TGTGCCAGCAGCCCTAAGGGGCGAGAGCAGTACTTC	CASSPKGREQYF
TRBJ2-7	-	TRBV12-3/TRBV12-4	many	TGTGCCAGCAGTTTAATCTCCCGGACCCTCGAGCAGTACTTC	CASSLISRTLEQYF
TRBJ2-3	-	TRBV28	-	TGTGCCACCCTTAGTAGCTACACAGATACGCAGTATTTT	CATLSSYTDTQYF
TRBJ1-5	TRBD1	TRBV6-1	many	TGTGCCAGCAGCCCGGGACAGGGGAACAATCAGCCCCAGCATTTT	CASSPGQGNNQPQHF
TRBJ1-1	-	TRBV5-1	-	TGCGCCAGCAGCTTCATCATGAACACTGAAGCTTTCTTT	CASSFIMNTEAFF
TRBJ1-2	-	TRBV7-8	-	TGTGCCAGCAGCTCGACACGGAGTACCCGGGGCTATGGCTACACCTTC	CASSSTRSTRGYGYTF
TRBJ2-5	TRBD1	TRBV9	-	TGTGCCAGCAGTTACAGGGGGCTAGGAGAGACCCAGTACTTC	CASSYRGLGETQYF
TRBJ1-2	-	TRBV20-1	many	TGCAGCGCTAGTCGGGGAATGGTCTATGGCTACACCTTC	CSASRGMVYGYTF
TRBJ2-7	TRBD2	TRBV24-1	many	TGTGCCACCAGTGATAGCGGGAGTGGGCACTACGAGCAGTACTTC	CATSDSGSGHYEQYF
TRBJ2-3	-	TRBV12-3/TRBV12-4	many	TGTGCCAGCAGTCTAACAAGGGGCGCGCAGTATTTT	CASSLTRGAQYF
TRBJ2-1	-	TRBV30	-	TGTGCCTGGAGTAGGAAGGGGCAGAGAAAGTTCTTC	CAWSRKGQRKFF
TRBJ2-1	TRBD2	TRBV28	few	TGTGCCAGCTCACCACCGGCCTCACTAGCGGGAGGGGGATACAATGAGCAGTTCTTC	CASSPPASLAGGGYNEQFF
TRBJ1-5	-	TRBV4-1	-	TGCGCCAGCAGCCAAGTATTCCTGGGCAATCAGCCCCAGCATTTT	CASSQVFLGNQPQHF
TRBJ2-5	-	TRBV10-3	-	TGTGCCACGAAAACCGGGACCCCGGCGGAGACCCAGTACTTC	CATKTGTPAETQYF
TRBJ2-3	-	TRBV30	many	TGTGCCTGGAGTGTACTAAGCGATACGCAGTATTTT	CAWSVLSDTQYF
TRBJ2-5	TRBD2	TRBV20-1	-	TGCAGTGCCCAAAACTCGGGGAGGGCCCAAGAGACCCAGTACTTC	CSAQNSGRAQETQYF
TRBJ2-1	TRBD1	TRBV2	many	TGTGCCAGCATAAAGGGGGACAGCTACAATGAGCAGTTCTTC	CASIKGDSYNEQFF
TRBJ2-1	-	TRBV14	many	TGTGCCAGCAGCCCCAAGGGGCGGAATGAGCAGTTCTTC	CASSPKGRNEQFF
TRBJ2-7	TRBD2	TRBV28	-	TGTGCCAGCAGCGGGAGGTCCCAAACCAAACTCTACGAGCAGTACTTC	CASSGRSQTKLYEQYF
TRBJ2-1	TRBD2	TRBV20-1	many	TGCAGTGCTAGACTAGCGGGAATCAATGAGCAGTTCTTC	CSARLAGINEQFF
TRBJ2-1	-	TRBV19	-	TGTGCCAGTAGTATCATACAGGCCTACAATGAGCAGTTCTTC	CASSIIQAYNEQFF
TRBJ1-2	TRBD1	TRBV7-2	many	TGTGCCAGCAGCTTATCCCTCGGACAGGGTCATGGCTACACCTTC	CASSLSLGQGHGYTF
TRBJ1-3	-	TRBV12-3/TRBV12-4	few	TGTGCCAGCAGTTCCGGACATGTATGGAGTCTAGCTGGAAACACCATATATTTT	CASSSGHVWSLAGNTIYF
TRBJ1-5	-	TRBV27	-	TGTGCCAGCAGTTTAGACAGTGGTCTTCAGCCCCAGCATTTT	CASSLDSGLQPQHF
TRBJ1-5	TRBD1	TRBV19	few	TGTGCCAGTAGGACCGGGACAGACAACAATCAGCCCCAGCATTTT	CASRTGTDNNQPQHF
TRBJ2-5	-	TRBV27	many	TGTGCCAGCAGTTTCGGACAGAGAGAGACCCAGTACTTC	CASSFGQRETQYF
TRBJ2-7	-	TRBV12-3/TRBV12-4	many	TGTGCCAGCAGTTTTTATGTGAGGAAGCAGTACTTC	CASSFYVRKQYF